This T cell receptor beta chain was sequenced in a study of blood T cell repertoires in COVID-19. Study-level information: The United States, Italy and Spain provided the acute and convalescent COVID-19 samples. Sample material is recorded as cDNA or gDNA derived from T cells, B-cell-depleted T cells, or PBMCs.

The CDR3 has 14 amino acids. The ends were cut back, 5 bases at V and 5 bases at J, with 15 bases in the middle. Looked up from germline, CDR1 is SGHAT and CDR2 is FQNNGV. Study processing details: Reference gene primer amplification in the assay estimated nucleated cell counts. Only in-frame clones appear in the TCRdb table, and some are missing; sequencing was by immunoSEQ multiplex PCR. That table furnishes V, J and clone size, whereas the DNA furnished D and trimming. The sample yields around 210,000 clones, around nine tenths seen once. The sequenced material came from peripheral blood. The chain joins TRBV11-2 to TRBJ2-5; D perhaps matches TRBD2 (6 bases). This clonotype was obtained from a man aged 50-60 years with COVID-19, enrolled during active disease. The CDR3 DNA reads as TGTGCCAGCAGCCCCGCCGGGGGTTGGGAGACCCAGTACTTC. Residues: CASSPAGGWETQYF.